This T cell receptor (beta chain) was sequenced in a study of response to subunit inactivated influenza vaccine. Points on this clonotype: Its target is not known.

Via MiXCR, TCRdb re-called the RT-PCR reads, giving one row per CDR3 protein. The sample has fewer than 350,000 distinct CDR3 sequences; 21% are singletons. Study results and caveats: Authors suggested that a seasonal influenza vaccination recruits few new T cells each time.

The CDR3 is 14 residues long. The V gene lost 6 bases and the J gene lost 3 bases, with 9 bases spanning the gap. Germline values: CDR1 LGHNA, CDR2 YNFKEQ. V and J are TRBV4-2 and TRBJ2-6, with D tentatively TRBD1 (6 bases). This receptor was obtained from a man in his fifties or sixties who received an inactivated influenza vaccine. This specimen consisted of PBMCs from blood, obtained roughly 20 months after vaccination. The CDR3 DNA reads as TGTGCCAGCAGTTCAGGGGATGGGGCCAACGTCCTGACTTTC. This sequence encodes CASSSGDGANVLTF.